This TCR beta chain was sequenced in a study of T cell repertoires in cytomegalovirus infection. Study information: Public signatures in TCR beta pointed to CMV infection and matching HLA type.

Study findings and constraints: What dominated the ex vivo response were HLA-C-restricted CMV-specific TCR beta clonotypes. There were carriers of CMV plus the relevant HLA, and cumulative public TCR beta family frequency identified them.

MiXCR, applied by TCRdb to the reads, yields one record per CDR3 protein. Among tens of thousands of distinct CDR3 sequences listed, over 3.5% were seen once. The V gene lost 0 bases and the J gene lost 4 bases, with 6 bases spanning the gap. Germline lookup yields CDR1 LGHNA and CDR2 YSLEER. The CDR3 extends over 13 amino acids. This clonotype rates as medium-sized. Antigen: not known. Material for sequencing was PBMCs. This clonotype originated in a human donor in good health (CMV status not recorded). Some clones in this sample may be carry-over from other donors' samples. The chain uses TRBV4-3 and TRBJ1-2; D is unclear. CDR3 coding DNA: TGCGCCAGCAGCCAAGATATTAGCTATGGCTACACCTTC. As protein: CASSQDISYGYTF.